A selection of T cell receptor beta chains follows, all from one sample in a study of T cells in Graves' hyperthyroidism and ophthalmopathy. TCRdb recomputed calls from the multiplex PCR reads with MiXCR, one row per CDR3 protein. The sample has about 99,000 distinct CDR3 sequences, less than 55% seen once; the top ten hold roughly 24%. Source material: blood. The receptors derive from a middle-aged man with Graves' hyperthyroidism. Both conserved end residues are trimmed from each CDR3. Fields, in order: V gene, clone size, CDR3 protein. Size is stated for part of the rows, as once, few or many counts, or as a class when the clone is expanded.

TRBV11-2 - ASSLDLGGADQPQH
TRBV11-2 many ASSWDSMNTEAF
TRBV24-1 few ASSIRPDRSNEKLF
TRBV15 - ATSRATGDYEQY
TRBV7-8 - ASRRDRGYEQY
TRBV9 once ASSARGTGTSGRETQY
TRBV19 many ASSIYLTSYNEQF
TRBV19 - ASSIVGAYSNQPQH
TRBV5-1 many ASSLDGRGLAGGF
TRBV3-1 many ASSQGRGNEQF
TRBV5-6 - ASSLDGRRETQY
TRBV24-1 - ASSLTGSTGTQY
TRBV20-1 many SARGTRTYEQY
TRBV4-2 - ASSQDRGEDGSPLH
TRBV7-2 once ASSGRGALNYGYT
TRBV5-8 many ASSFGRRGDEQY
TRBV2 many ASWTGSSYNSPLH
TRBV29-1 - SVEMGGSETQH
TRBV20-1 many SAPTEGNQPQH
TRBV12-3/TRBV12-4 many ASSLGSHTGELF
TRBV7-8 many ASSLGVAGNTIY
TRBV20-1 many SAREGALLAF
TRBV5-1 many ASSLTPVSTGELF
TRBV20-1 - SARYLQGSEQY
TRBV6-2/TRBV6-3 many ASSDRVGNQPQH
TRBV6-5 many ASSTHRGGNQPQH
TRBV15 - ATSGGTSGRANVRT
TRBV11-2 many ASSSYLAGGPYEQF
TRBV14 - ARSYTDSLTEAF
TRBV10-3 - AISGGTGGSEQY
TRBV10-2 many ASRESGTNTGELF
TRBV11-2 - ASSLGTGGGNYGYT
TRBV27 few ASSFSRLPYEQY
TRBV5-4 many ASSSGLVNTGELF
TRBV7-9 many ASSATSGSYNEQF
TRBV4-1 - ASSQDYSGGSTSYEQY
TRBV20-1 - SAPRQGRNTGELF
TRBV7-2 - ASSQGQGGTYGYT
TRBV13 many ASSLLDGYT
TRBV20-1 - SAFRAGETQY
TRBV29-1 - SVGTSGGTDTQY
TRBV7-6 - ASSSQGTSGAYEQY
TRBV9 - ASSTRGGSLETQY
TRBV14 many ASSQDRLHYEQY
TRBV29-1 many SVEGGDGYT
TRBV19 many ASSIGSTTYGYT
TRBV5-8 many ASSLSGRTHNGYT
TRBV24-1 - ATSDRDRNNQPQH
TRBV9 - ASSGQGAGYGYT
TRBV9 - ASSVATDTAGGYT
TRBV5-4 - ASSLRGGVITDTQY
TRBV2 - ASSASGQSTDTQY
TRBV19 many ASSIAFGGTGELF
TRBV9 - ASSQGGAYEQY
TRBV20-1 - SARDELGTEAF